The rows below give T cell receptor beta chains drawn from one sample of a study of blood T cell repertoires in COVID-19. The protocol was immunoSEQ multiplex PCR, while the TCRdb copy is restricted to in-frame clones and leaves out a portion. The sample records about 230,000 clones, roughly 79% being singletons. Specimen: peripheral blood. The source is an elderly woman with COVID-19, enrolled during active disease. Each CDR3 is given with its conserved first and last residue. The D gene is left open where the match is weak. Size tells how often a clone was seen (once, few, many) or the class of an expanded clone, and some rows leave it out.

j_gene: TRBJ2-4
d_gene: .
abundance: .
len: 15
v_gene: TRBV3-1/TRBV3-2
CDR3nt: TGTGCCAGCAGCCAAGTTGGACAGTTATGGGACATTCAGTACTTC
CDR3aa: CASSQVGQLWDIQYF

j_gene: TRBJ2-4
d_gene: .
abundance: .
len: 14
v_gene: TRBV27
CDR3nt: TGTGCCAGCAGTTTATCCAGGGGAAAAAACATTCAGTACTTC
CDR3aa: CASSLSRGKNIQYF

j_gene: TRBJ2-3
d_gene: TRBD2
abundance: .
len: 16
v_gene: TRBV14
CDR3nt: TGTGCCGTAAGACTAGCGGGGCCTTCTAGCACAGATACGCAGTATTTT
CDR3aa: CAVRLAGPSSTDTQYF

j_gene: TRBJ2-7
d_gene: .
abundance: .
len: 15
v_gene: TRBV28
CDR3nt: TGTGCCAGCAGACTCGGGGACTTCCAGGGCTACGAGCAGTACTTC
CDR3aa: CASRLGDFQGYEQYF

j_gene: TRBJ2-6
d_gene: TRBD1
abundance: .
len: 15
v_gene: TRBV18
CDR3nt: TGTGCCAGCTCAAGGACAGGGTCCGGGGCCAACGTCCTGACTTTC
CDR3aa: CASSRTGSGANVLTF

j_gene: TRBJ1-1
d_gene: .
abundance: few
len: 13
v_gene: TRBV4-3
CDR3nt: TGCGCCAGCAGCCAAGAGGTCGGTTGGGGCGCTTTCTTT
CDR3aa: CASSQEVGWGAFF

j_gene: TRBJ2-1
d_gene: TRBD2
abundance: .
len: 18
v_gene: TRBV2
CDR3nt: TGTGCCAGCAGTATCCCAGTACAAGCGACTAGCGGGACAAGAAAGCAGTTCTTC
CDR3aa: CASSIPVQATSGTRKQFF

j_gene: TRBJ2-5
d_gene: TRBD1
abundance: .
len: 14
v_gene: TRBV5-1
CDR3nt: TGCGCCAGCAGCGCGGGACAGGAGGTGGGGACCCAGTACTTC
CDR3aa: CASSAGQEVGTQYF

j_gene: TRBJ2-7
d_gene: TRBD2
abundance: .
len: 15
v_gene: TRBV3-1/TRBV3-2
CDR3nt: TGTGCCAGCAGCCAAGGCGGGGGGAGCTCCTACGAGCAGTACTTC
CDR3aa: CASSQGGGSSYEQYF

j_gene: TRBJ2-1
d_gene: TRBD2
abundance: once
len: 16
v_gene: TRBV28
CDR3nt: TGTGCCAGCAGTTCGACTAGCGGGAGCCCAGGGAATGAGCAGTTCTTC
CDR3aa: CASSSTSGSPGNEQFF

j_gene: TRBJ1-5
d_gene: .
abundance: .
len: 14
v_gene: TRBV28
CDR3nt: TGTGCCACTCCGGGAGGGGGGCCTGATCAGCCCCAGCATTTT
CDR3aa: CATPGGGPDQPQHF

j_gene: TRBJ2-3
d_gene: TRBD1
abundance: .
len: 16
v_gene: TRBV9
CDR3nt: TGTGCCAGCAGCGTCCAGGGGGACACATCCCCAGCTACGCAGTATTTT
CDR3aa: CASSVQGDTSPATQYF

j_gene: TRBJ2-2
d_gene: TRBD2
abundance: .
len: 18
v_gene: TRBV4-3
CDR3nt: TGCGCCAGCAGCCAAGATCCGCCAGCGGGATATGACACCGGGGAGCTGTTTTTT
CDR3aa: CASSQDPPAGYDTGELFF

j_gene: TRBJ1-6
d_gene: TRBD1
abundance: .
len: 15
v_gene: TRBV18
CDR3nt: TGTGCCAGCTCACCACCGGGACAGGTTAATTCACCCCTCCACTTT
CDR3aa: CASSPPGQVNSPLHF

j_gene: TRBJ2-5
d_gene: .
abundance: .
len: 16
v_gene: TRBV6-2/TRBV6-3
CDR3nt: TGTGCCAGCAGCACAGGGTTTGGGATAGGGAAGGAGACCCAGTACTTC
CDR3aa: CASSTGFGIGKETQYF

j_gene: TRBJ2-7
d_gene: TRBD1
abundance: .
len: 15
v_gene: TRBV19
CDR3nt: TGTGCCAGTAGTGGTACAGGGGGCCTATTCTACGAGCAGTACTTC
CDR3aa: CASSGTGGLFYEQYF

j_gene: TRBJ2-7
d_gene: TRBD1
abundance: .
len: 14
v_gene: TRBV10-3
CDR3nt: TGTGCCATCAGTGAGCGACAGGGGGCGAACGAGCAGTACTTC
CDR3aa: CAISERQGANEQYF

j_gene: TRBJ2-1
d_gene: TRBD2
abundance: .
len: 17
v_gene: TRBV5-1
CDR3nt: TGCGCCAGCAGCCCCGCTGGGACTAGCGGGAGCGGCGGTGGGCAGTTCTTC
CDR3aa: CASSPAGTSGSGGGQFF

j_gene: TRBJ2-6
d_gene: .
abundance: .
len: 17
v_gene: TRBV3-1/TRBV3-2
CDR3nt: TGTGCCAGCAGCTACCTACCACAGGGCCCTGGGGCCAACGTCCTGACTTTC
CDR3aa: CASSYLPQGPGANVLTF

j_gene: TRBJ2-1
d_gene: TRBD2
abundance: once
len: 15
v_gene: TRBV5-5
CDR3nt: TGTGCCAGCAGCTTCAGCGGGGGATTGTACAATGAGCAGTTCTTC
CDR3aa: CASSFSGGLYNEQFF

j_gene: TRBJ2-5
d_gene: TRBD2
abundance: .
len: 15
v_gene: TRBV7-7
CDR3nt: TGTGCTAGCAGCTCCCTCGGACTAGCGCAAGAGACCCAGTACTTC
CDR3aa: CASSSLGLAQETQYF

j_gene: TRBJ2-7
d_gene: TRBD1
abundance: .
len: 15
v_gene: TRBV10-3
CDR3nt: TGTGCCATCAGTGAAGATGGGACAGGGGGATACGAGCAGTACTTC
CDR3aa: CAISEDGTGGYEQYF

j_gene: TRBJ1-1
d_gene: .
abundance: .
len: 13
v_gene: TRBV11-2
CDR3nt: TGTGCCAGCAGCTTAGGATACAGGGCTGAAGCTTTCTTT
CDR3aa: CASSLGYRAEAFF

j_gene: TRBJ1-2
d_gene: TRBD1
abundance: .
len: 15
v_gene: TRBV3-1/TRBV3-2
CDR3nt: TGTGCCAGCAGCCCTCGACAGGGAACTAACTATGGCTACACCTTC
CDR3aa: CASSPRQGTNYGYTF

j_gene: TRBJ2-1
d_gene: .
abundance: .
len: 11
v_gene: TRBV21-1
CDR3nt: TGTGCCAGCAGCAAAGAGGGGGAGCAGTTCTTC
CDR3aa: CASSKEGEQFF

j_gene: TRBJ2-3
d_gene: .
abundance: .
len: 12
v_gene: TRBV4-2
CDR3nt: TGTGCCAGCAGCTTCACTCCAGATACGCAGTATTTT
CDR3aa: CASSFTPDTQYF

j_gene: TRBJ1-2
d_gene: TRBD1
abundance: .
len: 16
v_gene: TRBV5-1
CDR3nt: TGCGCCAGCAGCTTGGGGACAGGGCCGCGGGGCTATGGCTACACCTTC
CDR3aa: CASSLGTGPRGYGYTF

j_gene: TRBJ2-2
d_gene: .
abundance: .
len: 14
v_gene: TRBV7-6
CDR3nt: TGTGCCAGATCCGCCAGGGTAATCACCGGGGAGCTGTTTTTT
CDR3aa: CARSARVITGELFF

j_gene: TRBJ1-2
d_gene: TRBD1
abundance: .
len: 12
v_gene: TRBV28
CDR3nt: TGTGCCAGCCAGGGGGCGAGGTATGGCTACACCTTC
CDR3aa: CASQGARYGYTF

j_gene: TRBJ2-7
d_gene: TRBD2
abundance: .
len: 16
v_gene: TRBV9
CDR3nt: TGTGCCAGCAGCGCCGGGGGGGGGCACACCTCCTACGAGCAGTACTTC
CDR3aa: CASSAGGGHTSYEQYF

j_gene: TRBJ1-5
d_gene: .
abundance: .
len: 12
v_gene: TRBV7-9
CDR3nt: TGTGCCAGCAGCCCGGAGTCGGGGCCCCAGCATTTT
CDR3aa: CASSPESGPQHF

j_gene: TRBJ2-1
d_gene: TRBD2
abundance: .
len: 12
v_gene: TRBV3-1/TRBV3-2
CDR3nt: TGTGCCAGCAGCCGCGGGGGGACTGAGCAGTTCTTC
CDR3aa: CASSRGGTEQFF

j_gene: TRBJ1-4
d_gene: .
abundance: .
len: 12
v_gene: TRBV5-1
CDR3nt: TGCGCCAGCAGCTTGGCCTTTGAAAAACTGTTTTTT
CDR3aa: CASSLAFEKLFF

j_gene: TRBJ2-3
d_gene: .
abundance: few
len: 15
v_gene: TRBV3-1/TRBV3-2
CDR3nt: TGTGCCAGCAGCCAAGGAATAATAGGCACAGATACGCAGTATTTT
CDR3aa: CASSQGIIGTDTQYF

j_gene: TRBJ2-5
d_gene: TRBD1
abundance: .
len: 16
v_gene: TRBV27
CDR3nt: TGTGCCAGCAGTCCCCCGGGGACAGGGGGTCGAGAGACCCAGTACTTC
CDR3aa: CASSPPGTGGRETQYF

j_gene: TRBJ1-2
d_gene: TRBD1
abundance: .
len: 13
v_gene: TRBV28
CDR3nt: TGTGCCAGCAGCCGGACAGGGGGCAGAGGCTACACCTTC
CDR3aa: CASSRTGGRGYTF

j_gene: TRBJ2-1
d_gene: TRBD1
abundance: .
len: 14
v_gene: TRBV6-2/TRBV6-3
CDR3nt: TGTGCCAGCAGTCCGGGACAGGTATACAATGAGCAGTTCTTC
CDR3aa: CASSPGQVYNEQFF

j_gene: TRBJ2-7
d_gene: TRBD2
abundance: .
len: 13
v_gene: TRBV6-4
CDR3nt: TGTGCCAGCAGTGCCCAGGGAGGGTACGAGCAGTACTTC
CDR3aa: CASSAQGGYEQYF

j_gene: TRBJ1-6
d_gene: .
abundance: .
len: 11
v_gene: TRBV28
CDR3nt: TGTGCCAGCAGTTTCGCGGGACCCCTCCACTTT
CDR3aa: CASSFAGPLHF

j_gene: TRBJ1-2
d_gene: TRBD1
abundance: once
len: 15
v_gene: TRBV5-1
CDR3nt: TGCGCCAGCAGCTTGCGGGTCGACAGGGCGGGTGGCTACACCTTC
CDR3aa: CASSLRVDRAGGYTF

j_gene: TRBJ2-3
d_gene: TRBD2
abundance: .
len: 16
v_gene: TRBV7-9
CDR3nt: TGTGCCAGCAGCTCCATGACTAGCGGGGGGTCCGATACGCAGTATTTT
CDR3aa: CASSSMTSGGSDTQYF

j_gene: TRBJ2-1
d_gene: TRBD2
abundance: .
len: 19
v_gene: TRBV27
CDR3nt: TGTGCCAGCAGTGGGCTAGCGGGAGTCTACGATCAAGAATACAATGAGCAGTTCTTC
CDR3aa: CASSGLAGVYDQEYNEQFF

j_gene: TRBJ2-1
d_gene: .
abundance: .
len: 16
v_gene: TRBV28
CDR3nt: TGTGCCAACAGTTTAGATATCACTAGTCGGAATAATGAGCAGTTCTTC
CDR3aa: CANSLDITSRNNEQFF

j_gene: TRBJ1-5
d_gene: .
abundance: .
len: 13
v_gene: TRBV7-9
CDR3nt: TGTGCCAGCAGCGTGGGAGGGGAATGGCCCCAGCATTTT
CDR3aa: CASSVGGEWPQHF